This T cell receptor beta chain was identified during a study of identifying expanded T cells in peripheral blood. Findings and caveats of the study: Technical replicates showed roughly 1.2 changed clones; around two weeks about 16.4; four weeks 19. Across healthy donors, higher total template counts meant significantly greater approximately 2-week count variance.

As to this clone: What it binds is not known.

Germline loops: CDR1 SGHNT, CDR2 YYREEE (reference sequence). V lost 9 bases and J lost 2, with 14 bases in between. This CDR3 comprises 13 residues. Healthy donors had no documented immune events, such as infections, while sampled. Measured with immunoSEQ multiplex PCR; TCRdb has only the in-frame clones, and not every one. Counted here are 45,000 to 60,000 clones, around 86% occurring once; the ten biggest clones make up around a sixth. V is TRBV5-4 and J is TRBJ1-1; D is perhaps TRBD1 (6 bases). The sample comprised blood. This clonotype originated in a person aged 18-70 years in good health. The CDR3 sequence: CATSGQLNTEAFF. In DNA, the CDR3 is TGTGCCACCTCAGGACAGCTTAACACTGAAGCTTTCTTT. The entire variable domain, with the rest obtained from reference TRBV5-4 and TRBJ1-1, is as follows: ETGVTQSPTHLIKTRGQQVTLRCSSQSGHNTVSWYQQALGQGPQFIFQYYREEENGRGNFPPRFSGLQFPNYSSELNVNALELDDSALYLCATSGQLNTEAFFGQGTRLTVV.